Presented here are 32 T cell receptor beta chains from one specimen sequenced in a study of preoperative IRX-2 immunotherapy in early breast cancer. Clones were read by immunoSEQ multiplex PCR, and TCRdb kept only the in-frame ones, dropping some. The table records roughly 42,000 clones, approximately 80% of them present only once. Treatment indicated: preoperative locoregional IRX-2 cytokine immunotherapy. Sequenced material: tumor tissue, taken after IRX-2 immunotherapy. The source of these receptors is a human donor with breast cancer.

The chain has TRBV6-8 and TRBJ1-1; D is unclear. Germline V lookup: CDR1 MNHGY, CDR2 SAAAGT. The CDR3 totals 14 residues. Trimming cost V 5 bases and J 1 base, with 11 bases left between them. CDR3 sequence reads: CASSKTWANTEAFF. CDR3 nucleotide sequence: TGTGCCAGCAGTAAGACTTGGGCGAACACTGAAGCTTTCTTT.

V is TRBV6-8 and J is TRBJ1-5; 7 bases match TRBD1. Germline CDR1 reads MNHGY; CDR2 reads SAAAGT. V lost 5 bases, J lost 0 bases, and 7 bases stayed unmatched. CDR3 length: 16 residues. CDR3 sequence (DNA): TGTGCCAGCAGTCAGGGGAACAGGGGTAGCAATCAGCCCCAGCATTTT. This codes for CASSQGNRGSNQPQHF.

V is TRBV14 and J is TRBJ1-4; 8 nucleotides match TRBD1. This CDR3 is 16 amino acids long. Germline V lookup: CDR1 SGHDN, CDR2 FVKESK. The V gene end was trimmed by 1 base and the J gene end by 4 bases; junction bases not matched to a gene: 5. Here the CDR3 reads CASSQGTGWSNEKLFF. The DNA of the CDR3 is TGTGCCAGCAGCCAAGGGACAGGGTGGAGTAATGAAAAACTGTTTTTT. Filled out from reference TRBV14 and TRBJ1-4, the complete variable domain reads EAGVTQFPSHSVIEKGQTVTLRCDPISGHDNLYWYRRVMGKEIKFLLHFVKESKQDESGMPNNRFLAERTGGTYSTLKVQPAELEDSGVYFCASSQGTGWSNEKLFFGSGTQLSVL.

The rearrangement uses TRBV15 and TRBJ1-1, with 9 positions matching TRBD1. CDR1 and CDR2 from the germline V gene are LNHNV and YYDKDF (reference sequence). This CDR3 comprises 17 residues. With 3 bases clipped from V and 1 base from J, the junction kept 9 bases outside the gene matches. The CDR3 sequence is CATSREQGALKNTEAFF. CDR3 coding DNA: TGTGCCACCAGCAGGGAACAGGGGGCGTTGAAGAACACTGAAGCTTTCTTT.

The V and J genes are TRBV5-1 and TRBJ2-3; the match to TRBD2 covers 11 bases. V lost 0 bases and J lost 0; bases outside the gene matches: 3. The CDR3 runs 17 residues. Germline assignment: CDR1 SGHRS and CDR2 YFSETQ. The chain's CDR3 is CASSLVTSGASTDTQYF. The DNA of the CDR3 is TGCGCCAGCAGCTTGGTGACTAGCGGGGCTAGCACAGATACGCAGTATTTT.

As to this clone: Additional DNA sequences in this sample encode the identical CDR3. The V gene is TRBV29-1, the J gene TRBJ1-1; 8 nucleotides align to TRBD1. The CDR3 has 13 residues. Germline CDR1 SQVTM, CDR2 ANQGSEA. The V segment lost 4 bases and the J segment 4 bases; nucleotides outside the gene matches: 5. The CDR3 region is CSVGTGTSTEAFF. The CDR3, as DNA: TGCAGCGTTGGGACAGGGACGAGCACTGAAGCTTTCTTT. The full variable domain, with the rest looked up from reference TRBV29-1 and TRBJ1-1, is SAVISQKPSRDICQRGTSLTIQCQVDSQVTMMFWYRQQPGQSLTLIATANQGSEATYESGFVIDKFPISRPNLTFSTLTVSNMSPEDSSIYLCSVGTGTSTEAFFGQGTRLTVV.

The chain joins TRBV5-1 to TRBJ2-2, with 12 bases aligning to TRBD2. The CDR3 runs to 16 residues. Losses at the gene ends were 0 bases for V and 6 bases for J; bases not matched to a gene: 3. The germline V gene has CDR1 SGHRS and CDR2 YFSETQ. The CDR3 DNA sequence: TGCGCCAGCAGCTTGGTGACTAGCGGGAGTGCCGGGGAGCTGTTTTTT. Protein: CASSLVTSGSAGELFF. The variable domain in full, with the rest retrieved from reference TRBV5-1 and TRBJ2-2, is KAGVTQTPRYLIKTRGQQVTLSCSPISGHRSVSWYQQTPGQGLQFLFEYFSETQRNKGNFPGRFSGRQFSNSRSEMNVSTLELGDSALYLCASSLVTSGSAGELFFGEGSRLTVL.

The CDR3 spells CASSAGQGTRNTIYF. The CDR3 DNA follows: TGTGCCAGTAGCGCCGGACAGGGTACCAGGAACACCATATATTTT. The genes are TRBV19 and TRBJ1-3, with 8 positions matching TRBD1. Germline-derived CDR1 and CDR2 are LNHDA and SQIVND (reference sequence). The CDR3 contains 15 residues. V lost 6 bases and J lost 7; bases outside the gene matches: 11. Filled out from reference TRBV19 and TRBJ1-3, the complete variable domain reads DGGITQSPKYLFRKEGQNVTLSCEQNLNHDAMYWYRQDPGQGLRLIYYSQIVNDFQKGDIAEGYSVSREKKESFPLTVTSAQKNPTAFYLCASSAGQGTRNTIYFGEGSWLTVV.

This rearrangement joins TRBV12-5 to TRBJ1-3; D possibly corresponds to TRBD1 (6 bases). V lost 6 bases and J lost 3, with 9 bases in between. Germline loops: CDR1 LGHNT, CDR2 FRNRAP. This CDR3 is built from 13 residues. As DNA, the CDR3 is TGTGCTAGTGGGAGGGGGAATGGAAACACCATATATTTT. It codes for CASGRGNGNTIYF.

The chain is built from TRBV10-2 and TRBJ2-7, with 13 bases lining up with TRBD2. The CDR3 runs to 17 residues. CDR1 is WSHSY and CDR2 is SAAADI in the germline V gene. The V segment lost 3 bases and the J segment 3 bases; nucleotides outside the gene matches: 8. CDR3 nucleotide sequence: TGCGCCAGCAGTGACTCCCGGACTAGCGGGAGAATCTACGAGCAGTACTTC. Its protein is CASSDSRTSGRIYEQYF.

DNA for the CDR3: TGTGCCAGCTCACCACTCCCAGAAGATTTTAACTATGGCTACACCTTC. Its translation is CASSPLPEDFNYGYTF. The chain links TRBV18 to TRBJ1-2; D gene unclear. Trimming took off 1 base at V and 1 base at J, with 13 bases between the two ends. Germline V gene lookup returns CDR1 KGHSH and CDR2 LQKENI. The CDR3 covers 16 residues.

This clone was seen a handful of times. V gene TRBV6-8 combines with J gene TRBJ2-1; possible D gene TRBD2, 5 bases. This CDR3 is 13 amino acids long. Germline lookup yields CDR1 MNHGY and CDR2 SAAAGT. V lost 8 bases and J 1 base, leaving 9 bases between the germline ends. CDR3 amino acids: CASGSGSYNEQFF. The CDR3 DNA reads TGTGCCAGCGGAAGCGGATCCTACAATGAGCAGTTCTTC.

The rearrangement uses TRBV6-8 and TRBJ1-1; D gene uncertain. V was clipped by 10 bases and J by 2 bases, with 11 bases between them. This CDR3 spans 12 amino acids. The germline V gene encodes CDR1 MNHGY and CDR2 SAAAGT. The CDR3: CAINGDNTEAFF. The CDR3, as DNA: TGTGCCATCAATGGCGATAACACTGAAGCTTTCTTT.

A note on this clone: The sample carries other DNA sequences with the same CDR3. The V call is TRBV28, the J call TRBJ2-5; tentative D call: TRBD2 (6 bases). The germline V gene encodes CDR1 MDHEN and CDR2 SYDVKM. The CDR3 extends over 15 amino acids. Trimming removed 5 bases at V and 2 bases at J, with 15 bases between. The CDR3 reads CASSRGWGDQETQYF. CDR3 nucleotides: TGTGCCAGCAGTCGGGGTTGGGGGGATCAAGAGACCCAGTACTTC.

A few counts support this clone. The gene calls are TRBV11-3 and TRBJ1-6; 8 nucleotides align to TRBD1. The CDR3 is made up of 14 amino acids. CDR1 and CDR2 from the germline V gene are SGHNT and YENEEA. Trimming removed 3 bases from V and 9 bases from J; junction bases left unmatched: 4. The CDR3: CASSFTGGSSPLHF. CDR3 nucleotides: TGTGCCAGCAGCTTTACAGGGGGTAGTTCACCCCTCCACTTT.

The chain uses TRBV19 and TRBJ2-1; 8 nucleotides line up with TRBD2. Germline loops: CDR1 LNHDA, CDR2 SQIVND (reference sequence). J gave up 0 bases and V 5 bases, and 3 bases lay outside the gene matches. The CDR3 has 15 residues. CDR3 residues: CASSAAGVSYNEQFF. The CDR3 nucleotides are TGTGCCAGTAGTGCAGCGGGAGTCTCCTACAATGAGCAGTTCTTC.

The gene calls are TRBV1 and TRBJ2-5; the D call TRBD1 from the table was never checked on the DNA. TRBV1 corresponds to a pseudogene. The CDR3 has 17 amino acids. CDR3 coding DNA: TGCGCCAGCAGCCCACAAAAGACAGGGGGCTCGGAAGAGACCCAGTACTTC. Its protein product is CASSPQKTGGSEETQYF.

CDR3 amino acids: CASTEPGLQETQYF. The CDR3 nucleotides are TGCGCCAGCACGGAGCCGGGCCTTCAAGAGACCCAGTACTTC. This sequence joins TRBV5-1 and TRBJ2-5; unclear D gene. The germline V and J ends were trimmed by 6 bases and 2 bases, with 14 bases remaining between them. Germline CDR1 is SGHRS and CDR2 is YFSETQ. CDR3 length equals 14 residues.

This chain connects TRBV12-5 to TRBJ2-1; D is ambiguous. The CDR3 is 11 residues long. Germline lookup yields CDR1 LGHNT and CDR2 FRNRAP. Deletions cut 3 bases from V and 10 bases from J, with 7 bases between. DNA of the CDR3: TGTGCTAGTGGTTTTCGAGTGGAGCAGTTCTTC. This codes for CASGFRVEQFF.

The chain recombines TRBV19 with TRBJ2-1; 7 nucleotides match TRBD2. CDR1 LNHDA and CDR2 SQIVND come from the germline V gene (reference sequence). CDR3 length equals 15 residues. Germline trimming cut 6 bases from V and 2 bases from J; bases unmatched to any gene: 7. The CDR3 here is CASRPGLDPYNEQFF. The CDR3 region has the DNA TGTGCCAGTAGACCAGGACTAGACCCCTACAATGAGCAGTTCTTC.

J is TRBJ2-5 and V is TRBV14; tentatively, D is TRBD2 (6 bases). This CDR3 region has 15 residues. Germline V gives CDR1 SGHDN, CDR2 FVKESK. The V end lost 1 base, the J end lost 1 base, and 10 bases lay between the germline ends. The CDR3 reads CASSQGLGSQETQYF. The DNA of the CDR3 is TGTGCCAGCAGCCAAGGACTCGGGAGCCAAGAGACCCAGTACTTC.

This chain links TRBV6-8 with TRBJ1-1, with D perhaps matching TRBD1 (6 bases). The V end was cut by 6 bases, the J end by 1 base, with 9 bases between. CDR3 size: 13 residues. Germline V gene sequence: CDR1 MNHGY, CDR2 SAAAGT. CDR3 nucleotides: TGTGCCAGCAGGTGGACAGCGAACACTGAAGCTTTCTTT. Its translation: CASRWTANTEAFF.

The chain recombines TRBV6-8 with TRBJ1-2, with no clear D. The CDR3 covers 13 residues. Per the germline V gene, CDR1 is MNHGY and CDR2 is SAAAGT. V shed 6 bases and J shed 7 bases, with 15 bases lying between them. This CDR3 reads CASRNMGRFGYTF. The DNA for the CDR3 is TGTGCCAGCAGAAATATGGGGAGGTTTGGCTACACCTTC.

The rearrangement uses TRBV11-3 and TRBJ1-1; the D gene is possibly TRBD1 (5 bases). In germline, CDR1 is SGHNT, CDR2 YENEEA. Trimming took 2 bases from V and 4 from J, leaving 14 bases between them. This CDR3 region has 15 residues. CDR3 sequence: CASSLRGALGTEAFF. CDR3 nucleotide sequence: TGTGCCAGCAGCTTAAGAGGGGCCCTGGGCACTGAAGCTTTCTTT.

The rearrangement uses TRBV7-7 and TRBJ2-5, with D maybe TRBD2 (6 bases). CDR1 is SSHAT and CDR2 is FNYEAQ in the germline V gene (reference sequence). CDR3 size: 14 residues. The V end lost 3 bases, the J end lost 1 base, and 9 bases lay between the germline ends. The CDR3, as DNA: TGTGCCAGCAGCTTTAGGAGGGCCCAAGAGACCCAGTACTTC. Residues: CASSFRRAQETQYF.

Comment on this clone: The DNA includes a base that is either unread or ambiguous, and X takes the place of its residue. V is TRBV1 and J is TRBJ1-5. TRBV1 is assigned pseudogene status. CDR3 length: 16 residues. CDR3: CASSQDFXVSNQPQHF. The CDR3 DNA reads as TGCGCCAGCAGCCAAGATTTCRGGGTTAGCAATCAGCCCCAGCATTTT.

In DNA form, the CDR3 reads TGCGCCAGCAGCCAAGGATCAGGCCTTTTGGTGGAGAACATTCAGTACTTC. Its protein is CASSQGSGLLVENIQYF. This chain uses TRBV23-1 with TRBJ2-4; D is undetermined. TRBV23-1 counts as an open reading frame of uncertain function. V lost 6 bases and J 7 bases, leaving 25 bases between the germline ends. The CDR3 has 17 residues.

In the case of this clone: The germline gene is not matched at one end of the junction; a read error may be the cause. As DNA, the CDR3 is TGTGCCACCAGTCCGGGGCGGTTCCACACCGGGGAGCTGTTTTTT. Translating gives CATSPGRFHTGELFF. V is TRBV27 and J is TRBJ2-2, with D perhaps matching TRBD1 or TRBD2 (5 bases each). The CDR3 spans 15 residues. CDR1 MNHEY and CDR2 SMNVEV come from the germline V gene (reference sequence).

Only a few counts were recorded for this clone. CDR3 sequence: CASSPGGMGNEQFF. CDR3 bases: TGTGCCAGCAGCCCGGGGGGGATGGGCAATGAGCAGTTCTTC. The rearrangement joins TRBV6-8 to TRBJ2-1; TRBD2 agrees at 8 bases. Unmatched junction bases numbered 7, after V lost 6 bases and J lost 6 bases. This CDR3 has 14 residues. Germline V CDR1 and CDR2: MNHGY, SAAAGT.

The chain is built from TRBV19 and TRBJ1-5, with TRBD1 matching 10 bases. The V and J ends lost 5 bases and 5 bases, in that order; junction bases with no gene match: 9. Germline V gene lookup returns CDR1 LNHDA and CDR2 SQIVND (reference sequence). This CDR3 has 16 residues. The CDR3 loop is CASSAWDRGGHQPQHF. The CDR3 DNA is TGTGCCAGTAGTGCTTGGGACAGGGGCGGGCATCAGCCCCAGCATTTT.

The chain combines TRBV29-1 with TRBJ2-5; 9 nucleotides agree with TRBD2. CDR3 length: 14 residues. The V gene's germline CDR1 is SQVTM and CDR2 ANQGSEA. Losses at the gene ends were 2 bases for V and 1 base for J; bases not matched to a gene: 2. The CDR3 bases are TGCAGCGTTGAACTAGCGGGGACCCAAGAGACCCAGTACTTC. The encoded protein is CSVELAGTQETQYF. Based on the CDR3 plus reference TRBV29-1 and TRBJ2-5, the full variable domain is SAVISQKPSRDICQRGTSLTIQCQVDSQVTMMFWYRQQPGQSLTLIATANQGSEATYESGFVIDKFPISRPNLTFSTLTVSNMSPEDSSIYLCSVELAGTQETQYFGPGTRLLVL.

This chain connects TRBV5-1 to TRBJ1-4; D may be TRBD1 (6 bases). The CDR3 consists of 16 residues. Germline V CDR1 and CDR2: SGHRS, YFSETQ. With 0 bases removed from V and 0 bases from J, the gap between germline ends came to 9 bases. The CDR3 DNA reads as TGCGCCAGCAGCTTGGGGGGGCCTGCAACTAATGAAAAACTGTTTTTT. It translates to CASSLGGPATNEKLFF.